This TCR beta chain was recovered during a study of blood T cell repertoires in COVID-19. The trim removed 5 bases at V and 3 bases at J, leaving 9 bases unmatched. The CDR3 sequence is 16 residues long. Per the germline V gene, CDR1 is LNHDA and CDR2 is SQIVND (reference sequence). Methods used by the authors: Amplification of reference gene primers was used by the study to estimate nucleated cell counts. TCRdb keeps only in-frame clones here, not all; method: immunoSEQ multiplex PCR. From that table come the V and J calls and clone size; the DNA was used to work out D and trimming. The table includes 94,000 or so clones, approximately 90% detected once.

The TCR originated in a woman aged 80 or older with active COVID-19. Sequencing used peripheral blood. This chain connects TRBV19 to TRBJ1-3, with TRBD1 identical over 8 bases. CDR3: CASSVTGTGVGNTIYF. In nucleotides, the CDR3 is TGTGCCAGTAGTGTAACCGGGACAGGAGTTGGAAACACCATATATTTT.